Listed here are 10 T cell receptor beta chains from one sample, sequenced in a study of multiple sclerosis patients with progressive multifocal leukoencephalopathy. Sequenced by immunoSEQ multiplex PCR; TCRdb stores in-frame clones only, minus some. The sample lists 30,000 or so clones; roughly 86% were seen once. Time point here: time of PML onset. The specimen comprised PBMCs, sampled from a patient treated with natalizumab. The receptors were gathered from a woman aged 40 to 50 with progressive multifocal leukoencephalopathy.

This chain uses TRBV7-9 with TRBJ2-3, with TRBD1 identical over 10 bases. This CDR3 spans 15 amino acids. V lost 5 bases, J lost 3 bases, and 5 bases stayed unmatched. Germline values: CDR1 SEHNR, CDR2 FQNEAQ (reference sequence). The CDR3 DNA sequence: TGTGCCAGCAGCGAGGGACAGGGGACAACAGATACGCAGTATTTT. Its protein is CASSEGQGTTDTQYF.

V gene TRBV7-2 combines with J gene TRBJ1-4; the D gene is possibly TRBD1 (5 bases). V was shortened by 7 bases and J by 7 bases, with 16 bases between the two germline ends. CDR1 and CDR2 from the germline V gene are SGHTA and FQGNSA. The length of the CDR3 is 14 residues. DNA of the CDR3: TGTGCCAGCACCCCGGGCCCGGGGGGTGAAAAACTGTTTTTT. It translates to CASTPGPGGEKLFF.

Written as DNA, the CDR3 is TGTGCCAGTACCCTCGGACGGGAGAACACTGAAGCTTTCTTT. Amino acid sequence: CASTLGRENTEAFF. The genes are TRBV19 and TRBJ1-1, with D unclear. The CDR3 covers 14 residues. The ends were cut back, 7 bases at V and 1 base at J, with 13 bases in the middle. Germline loops: CDR1 LNHDA, CDR2 SQIVND (reference sequence).

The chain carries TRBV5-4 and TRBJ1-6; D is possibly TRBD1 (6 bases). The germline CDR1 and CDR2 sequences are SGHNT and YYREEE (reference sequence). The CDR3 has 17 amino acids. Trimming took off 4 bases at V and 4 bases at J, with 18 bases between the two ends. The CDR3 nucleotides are TGTGCCAGCAGCAGGGGGTCAGAAAAGGTTTATAATTCACCCCTCCACTTT. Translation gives CASSRGSEKVYNSPLHF.

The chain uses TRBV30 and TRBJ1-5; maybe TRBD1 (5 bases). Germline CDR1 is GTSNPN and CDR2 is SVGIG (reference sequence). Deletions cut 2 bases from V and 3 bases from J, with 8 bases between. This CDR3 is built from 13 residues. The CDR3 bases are TGTGCCTGGAGTCAGGACAACAATCAGCCCCAGCATTTT. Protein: CAWSQDNNQPQHF. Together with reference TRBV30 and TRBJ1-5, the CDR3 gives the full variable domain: SQTIHQWPATLVQPVGSPLSLECTVEGTSNPNLYWYRQAAGRGLQLLFYSVGIGQISSEVPQNLSASRPQDRQFILSSKKLLLSDSGFYLCAWSQDNNQPQHFGDGTRLSIL.

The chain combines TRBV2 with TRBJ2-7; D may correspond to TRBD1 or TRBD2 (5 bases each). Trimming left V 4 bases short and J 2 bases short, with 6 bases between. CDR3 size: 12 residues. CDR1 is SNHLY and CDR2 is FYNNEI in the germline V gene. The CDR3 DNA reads TGTGCCAGCAGTGGGGGGACCTACGAGCAGTACTTC. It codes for CASSGGTYEQYF.

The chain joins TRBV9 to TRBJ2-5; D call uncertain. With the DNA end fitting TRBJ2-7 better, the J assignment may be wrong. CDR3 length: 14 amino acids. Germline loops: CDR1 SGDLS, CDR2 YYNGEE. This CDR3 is CASSSPRNRYEQYF. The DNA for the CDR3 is TGTGCCAGCAGCTCCCCCCGGAATCGCTACGAGCAGTACTTC.

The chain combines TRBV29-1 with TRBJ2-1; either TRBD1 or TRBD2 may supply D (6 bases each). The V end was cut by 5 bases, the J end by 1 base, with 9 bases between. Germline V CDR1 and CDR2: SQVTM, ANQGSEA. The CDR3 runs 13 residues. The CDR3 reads CSVLGGSYNEQFF. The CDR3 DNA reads TGCAGCGTTCTAGGGGGGTCCTACAATGAGCAGTTCTTC.

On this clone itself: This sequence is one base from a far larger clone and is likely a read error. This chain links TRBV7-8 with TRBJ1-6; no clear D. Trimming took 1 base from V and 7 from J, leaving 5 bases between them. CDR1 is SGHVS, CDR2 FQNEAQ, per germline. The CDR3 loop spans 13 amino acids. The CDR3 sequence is CASSLVANSPLHF. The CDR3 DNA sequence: TGTGCCAGCAGCTTAGTGGCAAATTCACCCCTCCACTTT.

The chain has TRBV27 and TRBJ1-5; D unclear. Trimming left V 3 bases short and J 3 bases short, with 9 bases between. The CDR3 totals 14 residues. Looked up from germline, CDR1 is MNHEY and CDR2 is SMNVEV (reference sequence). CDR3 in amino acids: CASSFEPNNQPQHF. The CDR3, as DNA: TGTGCCAGCAGTTTTGAACCGAACAATCAGCCCCAGCATTTT.